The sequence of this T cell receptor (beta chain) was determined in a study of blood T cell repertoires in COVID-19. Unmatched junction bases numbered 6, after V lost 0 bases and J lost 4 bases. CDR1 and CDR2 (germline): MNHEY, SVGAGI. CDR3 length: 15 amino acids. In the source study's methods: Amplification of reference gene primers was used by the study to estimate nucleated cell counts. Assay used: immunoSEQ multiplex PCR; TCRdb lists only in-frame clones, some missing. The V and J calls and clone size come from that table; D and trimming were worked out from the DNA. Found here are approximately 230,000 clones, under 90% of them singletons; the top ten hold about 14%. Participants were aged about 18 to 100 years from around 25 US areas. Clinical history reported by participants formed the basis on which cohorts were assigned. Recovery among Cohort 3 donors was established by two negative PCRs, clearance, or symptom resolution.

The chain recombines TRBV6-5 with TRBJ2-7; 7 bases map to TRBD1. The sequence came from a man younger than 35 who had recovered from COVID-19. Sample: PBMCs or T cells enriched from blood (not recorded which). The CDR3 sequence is CASSYSFGQVYEQYF. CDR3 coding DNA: TGTGCCAGCAGTTACTCGTTTGGACAGGTTTACGAGCAGTACTTC.